The subject of this entry is one T cell receptor beta chain. What it recognizes is unknown. Clones were read by immunoSEQ multiplex PCR, and TCRdb kept only the in-frame ones, dropping some. This table holds 15,000 to 20,000 clones, about 70% found once. This specimen belongs to a study of CD4 T cells in relation to SARS-CoV-2 and coronaviruses. In the study overall: No peptide or an HIV-1 Nef peptide pool served as negative control. Study-wide findings and caveats: Each donor contributed either pre-pandemic or post-infection samples, not both. Monoreactive clones expanded significantly more to SARS-CoV-2 than crossreactive clones did.

The V segment lost 5 bases and the J segment 0 bases; nucleotides outside the gene matches: 4. Germline V gene sequence: CDR1 LNHDA, CDR2 SQIVND (reference sequence). The CDR3 spans 14 residues. Before the COVID-19 pandemic, during about 2011-2019, CD4+ T cells were taken from unexposed donors. CD4+ T cells were isolated from the cells after more than nine days of culture. Cells permitting, SARS-CoV-2 S/N and four cold-coronavirus spikes were tested on unexposed-donor CD4+ T cells. Sequenced material: CD4+ T cells from PBMCs, cultured in vitro. This TCR was recovered from a human donor in good health. V is TRBV19 and J is TRBJ2-7; TRBD2 matches at 7 bases. In nucleotides, the CDR3 is TGTGCCAGTAGTCCGGGGGACTACTCCTACGAGCAGTACTTC. It yields the protein CASSPGDYSYEQYF.